The rows below give T cell receptor beta chains drawn from one sample of a study of cytomegalovirus exposure and HLA in healthy donors. This table comes from immunoSEQ multiplex PCR, and its TCRdb copy is limited to in-frame clones, with some not included. The sample records under 200,000 clones, 82% being singletons. The sequenced material came from PBMCs. Receptors originate from a woman in her forties or fifties in good health and CMV-seronegative. Both conserved end residues are part of each CDR3. A D gene is named only where the DNA matches it firmly. Where a row states a size, it is once, few, many or the class of an expanded clone; other rows omit it.

J gene: TRBJ2-5
D gene: TRBD2
V gene: TRBV4-3
clone size: .
CDR3 DNA: TGCGCCAGCAGCCGAAGGACTAGCGGGGATCAAGAGACCCAGTACTTC
CDR3 protein: CASSRRTSGDQETQYF

J gene: TRBJ1-1
D gene: .
V gene: TRBV6-5
clone size: .
CDR3 DNA: TGTGCCAGCATCAGGAACACTGAAGCTTTCTTT
CDR3 protein: CASIRNTEAFF

J gene: TRBJ2-1
D gene: .
V gene: TRBV6-5
clone size: .
CDR3 DNA: TGTGCCAGCAGTTACCCCGACCGACTTGAGCAGTTCTTC
CDR3 protein: CASSYPDRLEQFF

J gene: TRBJ2-6
D gene: .
V gene: TRBV19
clone size: .
CDR3 DNA: TGTGCCAGTGAAGGAGCTGGGGCCAACGTCCTGACTTTC
CDR3 protein: CASEGAGANVLTF

J gene: TRBJ1-1
D gene: .
V gene: TRBV15
clone size: .
CDR3 DNA: TGTGCCACCAGCAGCCCGGGGAACACTGAAGCTTTCTTT
CDR3 protein: CATSSPGNTEAFF

J gene: TRBJ2-7
D gene: TRBD2
V gene: TRBV29-1
clone size: once
CDR3 DNA: TGCAGCGTTGGGGGTAGCGGGAGCGGCTACGAGCAGTACTTC
CDR3 protein: CSVGGSGSGYEQYF

J gene: TRBJ2-7
D gene: TRBD2
V gene: TRBV28
clone size: once
CDR3 DNA: TGTGCCAGCAGCGAAGCGGGAGGGGGTTACGAGCAGTACTTC
CDR3 protein: CASSEAGGGYEQYF

J gene: TRBJ2-7
D gene: TRBD1
V gene: TRBV5-6
clone size: .
CDR3 DNA: TGTGCCAGCACCCGGGGACAGAACTACTACGAGCAGTACTTC
CDR3 protein: CASTRGQNYYEQYF

J gene: TRBJ2-1
D gene: TRBD1
V gene: TRBV18
clone size: .
CDR3 DNA: TGTGCCAGCTCGTCAACAGGGGGGACCTACAATGAGCAGTTCTTC
CDR3 protein: CASSSTGGTYNEQFF

J gene: TRBJ1-2
D gene: .
V gene: TRBV7-3
clone size: .
CDR3 DNA: TGTGCCAGCAACAAGGGGCAGGGCGACGGAGATGGCTACACCTTC
CDR3 protein: CASNKGQGDGDGYTF

J gene: TRBJ2-7
D gene: TRBD2
V gene: TRBV27
clone size: once
CDR3 DNA: TGTGCCAGCAGTTCCCTAGCGGGGGCTTCCTACGAGCAGTACTTC
CDR3 protein: CASSSLAGASYEQYF

J gene: TRBJ1-2
D gene: .
V gene: TRBV28
clone size: .
CDR3 DNA: TGTGCCAGCAGTTTATTGGGGGCAGCCTATGGCTACACCTTC
CDR3 protein: CASSLLGAAYGYTF

J gene: TRBJ1-2
D gene: TRBD1
V gene: TRBV4-1
clone size: .
CDR3 DNA: TGCGCCAGCAGCCAACAGGGACAGGGGGCGGCGAATGGCTACACCTTC
CDR3 protein: CASSQQGQGAANGYTF

J gene: TRBJ2-2
D gene: .
V gene: TRBV18
clone size: .
CDR3 DNA: TGTGCCAGCTCACCACCGAGCGGGAACACCGGGGAGCTGTTTTTT
CDR3 protein: CASSPPSGNTGELFF

J gene: TRBJ2-3
D gene: TRBD2
V gene: TRBV19
clone size: .
CDR3 DNA: TGTGCCAGTAGGGAAATAGCGGGGGCGGCAGATACGCAGTATTTT
CDR3 protein: CASREIAGAADTQYF

J gene: TRBJ2-7
D gene: TRBD1
V gene: TRBV6-1
clone size: .
CDR3 DNA: TGTGCCAGCACATACCGGGACAGGGAATCCTACGAGCAGTACTTC
CDR3 protein: CASTYRDRESYEQYF

J gene: TRBJ1-3
D gene: TRBD1
V gene: TRBV5-1
clone size: once
CDR3 DNA: TGCGCCAGCAGCCCAACCGGGACAGCTGGAAACACCATATATTTT
CDR3 protein: CASSPTGTAGNTIYF

J gene: TRBJ1-3
D gene: TRBD1
V gene: TRBV7-2
clone size: .
CDR3 DNA: TGTGCCAGCAGCCGGGACAGGGCCTCTGGAAACACCATATATTTT
CDR3 protein: CASSRDRASGNTIYF

J gene: TRBJ2-7
D gene: TRBD2
V gene: TRBV27
clone size: .
CDR3 DNA: TGTGCCAGCAGTTTAACCTCTAGCGGGAGGGTCGGCTCCTACGAGCAGTACTTC
CDR3 protein: CASSLTSSGRVGSYEQYF

J gene: TRBJ2-2
D gene: TRBD1
V gene: TRBV5-1
clone size: .
CDR3 DNA: TGCGCCAGCAGCTTCGGACAGGGGGGCGGGTTCGAAACCGGGGAGCTGTTTTTT
CDR3 protein: CASSFGQGGGFETGELFF

J gene: TRBJ1-5
D gene: .
V gene: TRBV18
clone size: .
CDR3 DNA: TGTGCCAGCTCACCTGGGGGCAGCAATCAGCCCCAGCATTTT
CDR3 protein: CASSPGGSNQPQHF

J gene: TRBJ1-5
D gene: .
V gene: TRBV6-5
clone size: .
CDR3 DNA: TGTGCCAGCAGTACGACCGGGACACAAAATCAGCCCCAGCATTTT
CDR3 protein: CASSTTGTQNQPQHF

J gene: TRBJ2-7
D gene: TRBD2
V gene: TRBV11-2
clone size: .
CDR3 DNA: TGTGCCAGCAGCTTAGTAGCGGGAGGGTGGTACGAGCAGTACTTC
CDR3 protein: CASSLVAGGWYEQYF

J gene: TRBJ2-7
D gene: .
V gene: TRBV2
clone size: .
CDR3 DNA: TGTGCCAGCAGCCGTCGGGGTCATGCCTACGAGCAGTACTTC
CDR3 protein: CASSRRGHAYEQYF

J gene: TRBJ2-2
D gene: .
V gene: TRBV9
clone size: .
CDR3 DNA: TGTGCCAGCAGCGTAGGATTGGTGGAGAACAGGGCGATCACCGGGGAGCTGTTTTTT
CDR3 protein: CASSVGLVENRAITGELFF

J gene: TRBJ2-7
D gene: TRBD2
V gene: TRBV5-1
clone size: .
CDR3 DNA: TGCGCCAGCAGCTTGGCCGAAGGGCTAGCGGGGGGATACGAGCAGTACTTC
CDR3 protein: CASSLAEGLAGGYEQYF

J gene: TRBJ1-4
D gene: TRBD1
V gene: TRBV28
clone size: .
CDR3 DNA: TGTGCCAGCAGTCCCCTCGGACAGGAGCGAGAAAAACTGTTTTTT
CDR3 protein: CASSPLGQEREKLFF

J gene: TRBJ2-1
D gene: TRBD2
V gene: TRBV7-3
clone size: .
CDR3 DNA: TGTGCCAGCAGCTTCTCTAGCGGCAGTGCAGAGCAGTTCTTC
CDR3 protein: CASSFSSGSAEQFF

J gene: TRBJ1-1
D gene: .
V gene: TRBV5-1
clone size: .
CDR3 DNA: TGCGCCAGCAGCGTCCAGGAGAACACTGAAGCTTTCTTT
CDR3 protein: CASSVQENTEAFF

J gene: TRBJ2-5
D gene: TRBD2
V gene: TRBV18
clone size: .
CDR3 DNA: TGTGCCAGCTCACCTAAGCTAGCGGGAGAGGGAGAGACCCAGTACTTC
CDR3 protein: CASSPKLAGEGETQYF

J gene: TRBJ1-1
D gene: .
V gene: TRBV5-1
clone size: .
CDR3 DNA: TGCGCCAGCAGCTTGGGGGGCTTGGGCACTGAAGCTTTCTTT
CDR3 protein: CASSLGGLGTEAFF

J gene: TRBJ2-2
D gene: TRBD1
V gene: TRBV2
clone size: .
CDR3 DNA: TGTGCCAGCACCCAGGGGGGGACAGGGGGCTATTGGGAGCTGTTTTTT
CDR3 protein: CASTQGGTGGYWELFF

J gene: TRBJ2-5
D gene: TRBD2
V gene: TRBV7-9
clone size: .
CDR3 DNA: TGTGCCAGCAGCCCCAGAGCTAGCGGAGAGACCCAGTACTTC
CDR3 protein: CASSPRASGETQYF

J gene: TRBJ2-7
D gene: TRBD1
V gene: TRBV4-2
clone size: .
CDR3 DNA: TGTGCCAGCAGCCAAGAAACGGACAGGAGCTACGAGCAGTACTTC
CDR3 protein: CASSQETDRSYEQYF

J gene: TRBJ2-5
D gene: .
V gene: TRBV7-2
clone size: .
CDR3 DNA: TGTGCCAGCAGCTCCTACTGGAGGCAGACCCAGTACTTC
CDR3 protein: CASSSYWRQTQYF

J gene: TRBJ1-1
D gene: .
V gene: TRBV7-9
clone size: once
CDR3 DNA: TGTGCCAGCACCCCAGAGGGGACACTGAGTGAAGCTTTCTTT
CDR3 protein: CASTPEGTLSEAFF

J gene: TRBJ1-1
D gene: .
V gene: TRBV18
clone size: .
CDR3 DNA: TGTGCCAGCTCAAGGAACCGACACACCGACACTGAAGCTTTCTTT
CDR3 protein: CASSRNRHTDTEAFF

J gene: TRBJ1-5
D gene: .
V gene: TRBV10-3
clone size: once
CDR3 DNA: TGTGCCATCAGTGAGTCAGGAGATAGCAATCAGCCCCAGCATTTT
CDR3 protein: CAISESGDSNQPQHF

J gene: TRBJ2-2
D gene: .
V gene: TRBV7-9
clone size: .
CDR3 DNA: TGTGCCAGCAGCTTAGGCCCCCTTTTATCGATAGACACCGGGGAGCTGTTTTTT
CDR3 protein: CASSLGPLLSIDTGELFF

J gene: TRBJ2-1
D gene: TRBD1
V gene: TRBV2
clone size: .
CDR3 DNA: TGTGCCAGCAGTGACAGGGGGCTATCCTACAATGAGCAGTTCTTC
CDR3 protein: CASSDRGLSYNEQFF

J gene: TRBJ2-1
D gene: TRBD2
V gene: TRBV7-3
clone size: once
CDR3 DNA: TGTGCCAGCAGCGCCCTGACGGGAGGCTACAATGAGCAGTTCTTC
CDR3 protein: CASSALTGGYNEQFF

J gene: TRBJ2-2
D gene: .
V gene: TRBV11-2
clone size: .
CDR3 DNA: TGTGCCAGCAGTCCAAAGGTATCCAGGTTTCCCGGGGAGCTGTTTTTT
CDR3 protein: CASSPKVSRFPGELFF

J gene: TRBJ2-1
D gene: TRBD2
V gene: TRBV19
clone size: .
CDR3 DNA: TGTGCCAGTAGTTCTCATAGCGGGGGGAGGAATGAGCAGTTCTTC
CDR3 protein: CASSSHSGGRNEQFF

J gene: TRBJ1-6
D gene: .
V gene: TRBV4-3
clone size: .
CDR3 DNA: TGCGCCAGCAGCCTATCCAGGGCTTTGATAGACCCCCTCCACTTT
CDR3 protein: CASSLSRALIDPLHF

J gene: TRBJ2-7
D gene: .
V gene: TRBV27
clone size: .
CDR3 DNA: TGTGCCAGCAGCTACACACTAGGGGGCGAGCAGTACTTC
CDR3 protein: CASSYTLGGEQYF

J gene: TRBJ1-5
D gene: .
V gene: TRBV4-2
clone size: .
CDR3 DNA: TGTGCCAGCAGCTCGGGGTCTTCCGTGAATCAGCCCCAGCATTTT
CDR3 protein: CASSSGSSVNQPQHF

J gene: TRBJ2-7
D gene: TRBD1
V gene: TRBV27
clone size: .
CDR3 DNA: TGTGCCAGCAGTTTAGGGACAGATTCCTCCTACGAGCAGTACTTC
CDR3 protein: CASSLGTDSSYEQYF

J gene: TRBJ2-7
D gene: .
V gene: TRBV7-9
clone size: .
CDR3 DNA: TGTGCCAGCAGGGAGGGGACCGTCCCCTCCTACGAGCAGTACTTC
CDR3 protein: CASREGTVPSYEQYF

J gene: TRBJ2-2
D gene: .
V gene: TRBV6-5
clone size: .
CDR3 DNA: TGTGCCAGCAGTTACGGGGCCAGCACCGGGGAGCTGTTTTTT
CDR3 protein: CASSYGASTGELFF

J gene: TRBJ2-4
D gene: TRBD2
V gene: TRBV5-4
clone size: .
CDR3 DNA: TGTGCCAGCAGCTTGGCGGGGGGGCAAAAAAACATTCAGTACTTC
CDR3 protein: CASSLAGGQKNIQYF

J gene: TRBJ1-2
D gene: .
V gene: TRBV2
clone size: few
CDR3 DNA: TGTGCCAGCAGTGGGGGGGTTGGCTACACCTTC
CDR3 protein: CASSGGVGYTF